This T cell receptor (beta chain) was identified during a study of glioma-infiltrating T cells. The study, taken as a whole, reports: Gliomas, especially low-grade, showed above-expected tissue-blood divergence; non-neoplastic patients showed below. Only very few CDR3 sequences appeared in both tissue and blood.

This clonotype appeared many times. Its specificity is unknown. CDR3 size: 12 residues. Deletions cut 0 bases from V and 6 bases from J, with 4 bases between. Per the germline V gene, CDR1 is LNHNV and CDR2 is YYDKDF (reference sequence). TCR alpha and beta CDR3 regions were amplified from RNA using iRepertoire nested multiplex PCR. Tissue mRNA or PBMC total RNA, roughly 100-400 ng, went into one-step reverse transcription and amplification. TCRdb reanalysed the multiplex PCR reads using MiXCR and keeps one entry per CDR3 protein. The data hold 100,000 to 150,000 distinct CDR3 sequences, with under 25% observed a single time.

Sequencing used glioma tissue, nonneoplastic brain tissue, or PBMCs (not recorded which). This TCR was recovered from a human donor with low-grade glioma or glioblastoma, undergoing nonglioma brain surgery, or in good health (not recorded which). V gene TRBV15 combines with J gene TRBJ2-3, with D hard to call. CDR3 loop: CATSRDGDTQYF. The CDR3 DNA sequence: TGTGCCACCAGCAGAGATGGGGATACGCAGTATTTT.